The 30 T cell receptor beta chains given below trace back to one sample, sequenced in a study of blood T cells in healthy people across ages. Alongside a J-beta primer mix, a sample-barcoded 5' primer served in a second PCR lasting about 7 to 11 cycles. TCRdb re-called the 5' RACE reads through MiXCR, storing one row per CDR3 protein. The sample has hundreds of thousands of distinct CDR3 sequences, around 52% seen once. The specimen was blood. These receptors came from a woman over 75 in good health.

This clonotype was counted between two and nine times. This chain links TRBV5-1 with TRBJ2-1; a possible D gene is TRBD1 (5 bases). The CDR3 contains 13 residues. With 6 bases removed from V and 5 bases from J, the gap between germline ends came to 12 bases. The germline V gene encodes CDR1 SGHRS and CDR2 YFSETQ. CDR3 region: CASKEYRNNEQFF. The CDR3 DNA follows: TGCGCCAGCAAGGAGTACAGGAACAATGAGCAGTTCTTC.

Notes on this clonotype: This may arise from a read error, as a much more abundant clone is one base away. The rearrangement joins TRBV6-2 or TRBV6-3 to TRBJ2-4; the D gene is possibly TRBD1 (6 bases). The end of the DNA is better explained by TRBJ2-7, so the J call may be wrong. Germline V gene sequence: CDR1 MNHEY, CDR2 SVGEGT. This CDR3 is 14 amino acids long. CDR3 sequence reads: CASRGPGHKYEQYF. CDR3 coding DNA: TGTGCCAGCAGAGGACCGGGACACAAATACGAGCAGTACTTC.

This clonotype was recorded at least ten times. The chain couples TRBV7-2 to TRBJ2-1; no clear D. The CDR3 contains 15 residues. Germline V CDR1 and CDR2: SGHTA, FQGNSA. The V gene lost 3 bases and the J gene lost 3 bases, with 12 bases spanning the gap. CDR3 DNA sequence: TGTGCCAGCAGCTTGGTTGGCTCGCTCTACAATGAGCAGTTCTTC. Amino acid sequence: CASSLVGSLYNEQFF.

The CDR3 region has the DNA TGTGCCACCAGTGATAACAGGGGACCCAGCTCCTACGAGCAGTACTTC. This sequence encodes CATSDNRGPSSYEQYF. V gene TRBV24-1 combines with J gene TRBJ2-7; 7 bases agree with TRBD1. The V gene's germline CDR1 is KGHDR and CDR2 SFDVKD. The ends lost 3 bases at V and 0 bases at J; junction bases unmatched: 7. There are 16 residues in the CDR3.

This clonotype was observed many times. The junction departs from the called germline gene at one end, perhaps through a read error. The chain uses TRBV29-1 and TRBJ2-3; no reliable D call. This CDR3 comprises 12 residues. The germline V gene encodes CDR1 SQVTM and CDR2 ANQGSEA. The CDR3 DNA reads TGCAGCGTGGAAGAGGTCACAGATACGCAGTATTTT. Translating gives CSVEEVTDTQYF.

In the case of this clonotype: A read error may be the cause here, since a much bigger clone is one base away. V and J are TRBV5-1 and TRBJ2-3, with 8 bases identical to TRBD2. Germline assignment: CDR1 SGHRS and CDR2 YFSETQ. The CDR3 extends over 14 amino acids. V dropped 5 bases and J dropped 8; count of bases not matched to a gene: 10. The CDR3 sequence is CASRDTSGRGTQYF. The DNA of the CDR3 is TGCGCCAGCAGGGACACTAGCGGTCGTGGTACGCAGTATTTT.

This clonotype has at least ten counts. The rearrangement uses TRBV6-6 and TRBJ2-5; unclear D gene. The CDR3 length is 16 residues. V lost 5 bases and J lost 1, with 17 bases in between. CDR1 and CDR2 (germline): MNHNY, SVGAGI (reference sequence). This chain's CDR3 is CASSRPVGMGQETQYF. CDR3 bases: TGTGCCAGCAGTCGACCGGTTGGGATGGGCCAAGAGACCCAGTACTTC.

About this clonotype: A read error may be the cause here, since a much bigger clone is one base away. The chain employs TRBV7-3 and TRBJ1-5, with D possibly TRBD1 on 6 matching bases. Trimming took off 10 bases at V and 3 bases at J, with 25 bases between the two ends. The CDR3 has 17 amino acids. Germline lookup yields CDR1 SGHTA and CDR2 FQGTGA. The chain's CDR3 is CATSPRGERGNNQPQHF. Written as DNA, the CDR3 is TGTGCCACTTCCCCCAGGGGCGAGCGAGGGAACAATCAGCCCCAGCATTTT.

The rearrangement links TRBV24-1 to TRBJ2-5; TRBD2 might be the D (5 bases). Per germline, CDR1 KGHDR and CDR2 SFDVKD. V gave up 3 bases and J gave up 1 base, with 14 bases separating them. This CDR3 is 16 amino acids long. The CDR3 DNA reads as TGTGCCACCAGTGATAGCGGCAGCCGTCCCCAAGAGACCCAGTACTTC. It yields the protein CATSDSGSRPQETQYF.

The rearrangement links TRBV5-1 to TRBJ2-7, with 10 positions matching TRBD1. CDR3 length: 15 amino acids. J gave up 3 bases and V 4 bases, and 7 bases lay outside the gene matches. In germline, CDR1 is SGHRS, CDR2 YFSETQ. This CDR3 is CASSVTGTGDYEQYF. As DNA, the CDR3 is TGCGCCAGCAGCGTAACCGGGACAGGGGACTACGAGCAGTACTTC. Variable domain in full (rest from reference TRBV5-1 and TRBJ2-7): KAGVTQTPRYLIKTRGQQVTLSCSPISGHRSVSWYQQTPGQGLQFLFEYFSETQRNKGNFPGRFSGRQFSNSRSEMNVSTLELGDSALYLCASSVTGTGDYEQYFGPGTRLTVT.

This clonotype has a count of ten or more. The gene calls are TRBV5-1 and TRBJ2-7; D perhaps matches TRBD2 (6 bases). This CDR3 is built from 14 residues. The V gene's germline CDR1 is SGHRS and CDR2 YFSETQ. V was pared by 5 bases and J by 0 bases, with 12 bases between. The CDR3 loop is CASSMASDSYEQYF. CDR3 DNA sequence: TGCGCCAGCAGTATGGCTAGCGACTCCTACGAGCAGTACTTC.

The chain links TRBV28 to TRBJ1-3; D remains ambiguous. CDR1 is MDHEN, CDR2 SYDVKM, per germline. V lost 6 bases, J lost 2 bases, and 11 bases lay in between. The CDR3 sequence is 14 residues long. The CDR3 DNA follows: TGTGCCAGCAGAACCCCGGGGACTGGAAACACCATATATTTT. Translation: CASRTPGTGNTIYF.

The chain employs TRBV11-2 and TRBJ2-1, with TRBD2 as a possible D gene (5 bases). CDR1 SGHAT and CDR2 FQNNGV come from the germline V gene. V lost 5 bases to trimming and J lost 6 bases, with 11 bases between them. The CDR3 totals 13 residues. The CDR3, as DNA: TGTGCCAGCAGCCGGGGTAGCGTCAATGAGCAGTTCTTC. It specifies CASSRGSVNEQFF.

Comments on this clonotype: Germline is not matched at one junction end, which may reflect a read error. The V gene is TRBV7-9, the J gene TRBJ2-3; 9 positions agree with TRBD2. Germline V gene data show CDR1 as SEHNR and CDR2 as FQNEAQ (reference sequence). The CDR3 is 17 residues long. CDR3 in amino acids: CASSPFSGGFLTGTQYF. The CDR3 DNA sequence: TGTGCCAGCAGTCCCTTCAGCGGGGGGTTCCTCACAGGTACGCAGTATTTT.

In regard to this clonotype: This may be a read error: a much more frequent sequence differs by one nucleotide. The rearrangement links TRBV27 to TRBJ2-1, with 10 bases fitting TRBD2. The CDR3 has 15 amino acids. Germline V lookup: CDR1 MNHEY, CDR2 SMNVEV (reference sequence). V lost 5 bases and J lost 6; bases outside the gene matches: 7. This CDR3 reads CASSRAGGAFNEQFF. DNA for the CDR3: TGTGCCAGCAGTCGAGCGGGAGGGGCCTTCAATGAGCAGTTCTTC.

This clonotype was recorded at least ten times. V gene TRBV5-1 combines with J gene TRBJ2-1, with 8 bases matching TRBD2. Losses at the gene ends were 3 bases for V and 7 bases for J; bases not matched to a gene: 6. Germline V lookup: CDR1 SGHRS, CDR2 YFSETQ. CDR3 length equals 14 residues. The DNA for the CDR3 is TGCGCCAGCAGCTGGGGACTAGGTATAAATGAGCAGTTCTTC. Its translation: CASSWGLGINEQFF.

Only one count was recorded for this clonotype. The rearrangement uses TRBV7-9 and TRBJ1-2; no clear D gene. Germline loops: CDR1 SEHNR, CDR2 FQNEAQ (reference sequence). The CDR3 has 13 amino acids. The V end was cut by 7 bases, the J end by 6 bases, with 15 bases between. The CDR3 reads CASTLTYADGYTF. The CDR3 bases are TGTGCCAGCACCCTTACGTACGCGGATGGCTACACCTTC.

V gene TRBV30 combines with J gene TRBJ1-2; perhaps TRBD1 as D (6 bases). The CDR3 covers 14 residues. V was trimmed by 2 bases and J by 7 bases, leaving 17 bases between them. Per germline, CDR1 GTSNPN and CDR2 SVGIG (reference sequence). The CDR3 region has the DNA TGTGCCTGGAGTTCGTTGAACAGGGCCGTTGGCTACACCTTC. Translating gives CAWSSLNRAVGYTF.

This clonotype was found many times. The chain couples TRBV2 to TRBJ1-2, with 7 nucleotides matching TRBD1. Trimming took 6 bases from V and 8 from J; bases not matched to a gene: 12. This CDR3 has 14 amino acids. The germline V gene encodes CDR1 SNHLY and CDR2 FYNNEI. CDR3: CASRPDRESYGYTF. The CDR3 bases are TGTGCCAGCAGGCCTGACAGGGAATCCTACGGCTACACCTTC.

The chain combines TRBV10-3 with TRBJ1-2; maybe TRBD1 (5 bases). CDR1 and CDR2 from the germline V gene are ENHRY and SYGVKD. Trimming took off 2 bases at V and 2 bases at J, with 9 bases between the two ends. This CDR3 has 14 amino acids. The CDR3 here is CAISERGLNYGYTF. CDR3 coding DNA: TGTGCCATCAGTGAGAGGGGACTCAACTATGGCTACACCTTC.

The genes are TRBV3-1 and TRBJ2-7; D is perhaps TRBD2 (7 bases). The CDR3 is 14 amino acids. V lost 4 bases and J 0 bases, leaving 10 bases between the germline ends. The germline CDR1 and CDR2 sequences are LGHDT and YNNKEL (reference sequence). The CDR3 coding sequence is TGTGCCAGCAGCCCCCGGGGGGCCTCCTACGAGCAGTACTTC. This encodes CASSPRGASYEQYF.

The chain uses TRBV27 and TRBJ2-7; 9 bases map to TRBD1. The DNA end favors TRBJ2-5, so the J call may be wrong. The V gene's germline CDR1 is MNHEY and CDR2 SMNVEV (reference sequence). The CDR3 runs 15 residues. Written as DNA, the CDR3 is TGTGCCAGCAGTACAACGGGACAGGGTAGAGAGACCCAGTACTTC. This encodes CASSTTGQGRETQYF.

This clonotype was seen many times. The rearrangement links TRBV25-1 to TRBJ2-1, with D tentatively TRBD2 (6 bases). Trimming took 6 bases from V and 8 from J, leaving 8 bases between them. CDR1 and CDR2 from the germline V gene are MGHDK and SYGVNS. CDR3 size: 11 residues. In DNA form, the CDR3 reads TGTGCCAGCAGACGGAGGGATGAGCAGTTCTTC. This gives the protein CASRRRDEQFF.

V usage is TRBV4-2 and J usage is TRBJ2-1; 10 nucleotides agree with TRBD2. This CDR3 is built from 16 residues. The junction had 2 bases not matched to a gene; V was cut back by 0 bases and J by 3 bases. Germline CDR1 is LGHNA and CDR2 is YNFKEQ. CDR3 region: CASSQDASGGYNEQFF. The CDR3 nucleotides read TGTGCCAGCAGCCAAGATGCTAGCGGGGGCTACAATGAGCAGTTCTTC.

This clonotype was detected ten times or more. CDR3 sequence: CASSPDGTSRMYGYTF. The CDR3 DNA sequence: TGTGCCAGCAGCCCCGACGGGACGTCTAGGATGTATGGCTACACCTTC. The chain combines TRBV7-2 with TRBJ1-2; perhaps TRBD1 as D (5 bases). The CDR3 has 16 amino acids. V dropped 5 bases and J dropped 5 bases, with 21 bases sitting between them. Germline CDR1 is SGHTA and CDR2 is FQGNSA.

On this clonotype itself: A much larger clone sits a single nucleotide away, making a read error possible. This chain's CDR3 is CSARNLISWEQYF. In DNA form, the CDR3 reads TGCAGTGCTAGAAATCTGATTTCTTGGGAGCAGTACTTC. The chain links TRBV20-1 to TRBJ2-7; unclear D gene. CDR3 length: 13 amino acids. Trimming removed 2 bases from V and 7 bases from J, with 15 bases in between. Germline V gene data show CDR1 as DFQATT and CDR2 as SNEGSKA (reference sequence).

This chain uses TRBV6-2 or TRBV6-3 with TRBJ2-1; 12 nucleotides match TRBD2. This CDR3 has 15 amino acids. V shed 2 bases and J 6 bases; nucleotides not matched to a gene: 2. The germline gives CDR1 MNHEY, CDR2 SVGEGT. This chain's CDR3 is CASSYLAGGLNEQFF. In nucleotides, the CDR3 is TGTGCCAGCAGTTACCTAGCGGGGGGGCTCAATGAGCAGTTCTTC.

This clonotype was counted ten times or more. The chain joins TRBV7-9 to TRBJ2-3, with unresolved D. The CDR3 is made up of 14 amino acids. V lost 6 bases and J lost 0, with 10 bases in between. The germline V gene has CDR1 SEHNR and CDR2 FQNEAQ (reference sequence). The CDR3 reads CASRWGHSTDTQYF. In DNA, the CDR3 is TGTGCCAGCAGGTGGGGTCATAGCACAGATACGCAGTATTTT. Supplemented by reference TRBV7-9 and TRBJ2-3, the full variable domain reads DTGVSQNPRHKITKRGQNVTFRCDPISEHNRLYWYRQTLGQGPEFLTYFQNEAQLEKSRLLSDRFSAERPKGSFSTLEIQRTEQGDSAMYLCASRWGHSTDTQYFGPGTRLTVL.

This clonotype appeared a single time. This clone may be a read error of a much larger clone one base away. CDR3 bases: TGCAGTGCTAGAGAAAAGCTAGCGGGCAATGAGCAGTACTTC. Translated, it gives CSAREKLAGNEQYF. The chain has TRBV20-1 and TRBJ2-5; 8 bases agree with TRBD2. The junction had 11 bases not matched to a gene; V was cut back by 0 bases and J by 11 bases. Per the germline V gene, CDR1 is DFQATT and CDR2 is SNEGSKA (reference sequence). The CDR3 sequence is 14 residues long.

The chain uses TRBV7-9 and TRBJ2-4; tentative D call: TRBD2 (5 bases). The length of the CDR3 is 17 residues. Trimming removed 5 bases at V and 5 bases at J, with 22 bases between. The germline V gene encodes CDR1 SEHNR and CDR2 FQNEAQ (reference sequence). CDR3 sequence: CASSPTLGNSGENIQYF. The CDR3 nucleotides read TGTGCCAGCAGCCCCACCTTGGGGAACAGCGGTGAAAACATTCAGTACTTC. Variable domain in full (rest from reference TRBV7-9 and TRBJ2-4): DTGVSQNPRHKITKRGQNVTFRCDPISEHNRLYWYRQTLGQGPEFLTYFQNEAQLEKSRLLSDRFSAERPKGSFSTLEIQRTEQGDSAMYLCASSPTLGNSGENIQYFGAGTRLSVL.